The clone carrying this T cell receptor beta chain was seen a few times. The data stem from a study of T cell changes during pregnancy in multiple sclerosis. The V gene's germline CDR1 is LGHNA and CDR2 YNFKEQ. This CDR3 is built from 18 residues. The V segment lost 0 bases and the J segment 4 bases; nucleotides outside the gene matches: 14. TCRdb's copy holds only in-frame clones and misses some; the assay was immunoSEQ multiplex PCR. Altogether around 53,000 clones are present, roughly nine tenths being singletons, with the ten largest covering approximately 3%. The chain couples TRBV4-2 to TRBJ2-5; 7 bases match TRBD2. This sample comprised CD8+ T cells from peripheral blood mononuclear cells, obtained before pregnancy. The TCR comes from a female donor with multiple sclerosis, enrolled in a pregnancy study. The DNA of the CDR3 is TGTGCCAGCAGCCAAGATATACGGGACTATAGTCGGTCAGAGACCCAGTACTTC. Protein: CASSQDIRDYSRSETQYF.